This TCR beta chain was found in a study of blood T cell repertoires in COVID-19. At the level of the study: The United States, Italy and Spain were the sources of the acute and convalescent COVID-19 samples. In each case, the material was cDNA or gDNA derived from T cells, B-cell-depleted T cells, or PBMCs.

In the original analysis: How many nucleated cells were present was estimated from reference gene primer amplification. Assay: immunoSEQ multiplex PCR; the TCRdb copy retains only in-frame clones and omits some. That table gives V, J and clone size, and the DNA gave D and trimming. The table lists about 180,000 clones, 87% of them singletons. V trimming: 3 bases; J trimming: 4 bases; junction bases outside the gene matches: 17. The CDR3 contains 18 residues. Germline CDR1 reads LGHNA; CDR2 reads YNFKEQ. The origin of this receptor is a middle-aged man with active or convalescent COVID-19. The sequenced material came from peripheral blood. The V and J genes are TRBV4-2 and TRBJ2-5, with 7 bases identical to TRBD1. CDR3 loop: CASSHSAATGLTSETQYF. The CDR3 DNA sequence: TGTGCCAGCAGCCATTCTGCAGCGACAGGGCTAACTTCAGAGACCCAGTACTTC.